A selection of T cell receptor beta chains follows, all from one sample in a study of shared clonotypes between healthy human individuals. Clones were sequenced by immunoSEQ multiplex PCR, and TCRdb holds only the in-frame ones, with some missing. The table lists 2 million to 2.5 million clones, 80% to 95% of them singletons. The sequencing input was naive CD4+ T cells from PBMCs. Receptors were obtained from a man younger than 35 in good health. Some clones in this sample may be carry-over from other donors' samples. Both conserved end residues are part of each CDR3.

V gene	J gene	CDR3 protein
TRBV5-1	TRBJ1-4	CASSLPDRDNEKLFF
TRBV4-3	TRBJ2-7	CASSQTQGYEQYF
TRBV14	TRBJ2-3	CASSQSTPGTDTQYF
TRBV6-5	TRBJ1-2	CASSYARGHSYGYTF
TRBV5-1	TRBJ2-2	CASSRESSGELFF
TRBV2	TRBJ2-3	CASSELGQDTQYF
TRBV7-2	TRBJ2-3	CASSLDFSGSTDTQYF
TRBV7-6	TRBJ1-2	CASSSWTGGSYGYTF
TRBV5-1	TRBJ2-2	CASSGGLAGVGTGELFF
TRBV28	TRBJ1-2	CASSLLANGAYGYTF
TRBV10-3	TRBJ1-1	CAILGTQNTEAFF
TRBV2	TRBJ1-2	CASRWTGLGYTF
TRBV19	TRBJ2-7	CASSFGDYEQYF
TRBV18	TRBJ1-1	CASSRLPPMNTEAFF
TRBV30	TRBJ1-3	CAWTRADTIYF
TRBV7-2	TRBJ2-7	CASSFSRDSYEQYF
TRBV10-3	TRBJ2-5	CAISGPDGGQETQYF
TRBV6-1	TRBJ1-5	CASSPSEDQPQHF
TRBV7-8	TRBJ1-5	CASGGQGAVQPQHF
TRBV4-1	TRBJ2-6	CASSPQGTGANVLTF
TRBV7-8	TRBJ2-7	CASSLVVGQGSSYEQYF
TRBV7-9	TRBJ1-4	CASSLAGSGEKLFF
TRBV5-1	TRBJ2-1	CASSRELAGGPDEQFF
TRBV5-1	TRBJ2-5	CASSLDRVMETQYF
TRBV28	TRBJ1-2	CATKRMREGINYGYTF
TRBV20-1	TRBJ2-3	CSAGGEVLDF
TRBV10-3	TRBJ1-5	CAIRGSGDQPQHF
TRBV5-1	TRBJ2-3	CASSYQTGSGADTQYF
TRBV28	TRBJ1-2	CASSLPGRGGGYTF
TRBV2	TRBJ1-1	CASSVQSTEAFF
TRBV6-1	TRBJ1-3	CASSVDSGNTIYF
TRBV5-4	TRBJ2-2	CASTQTDSGTGELFF
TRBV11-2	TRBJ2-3	CASSLLTRSFGTQYF
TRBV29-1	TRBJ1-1	CSVEKGQYGTEAFF
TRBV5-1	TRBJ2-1	CASSFSLPNEQFF
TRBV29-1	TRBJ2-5	CSVEYLPQETQYF
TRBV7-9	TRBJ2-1	CASSSASGRSYNEQFF
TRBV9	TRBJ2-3	CASSVVGLAADTQYF
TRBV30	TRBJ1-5	CAWSNRGGGGNQPQHF
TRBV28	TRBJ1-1	CASSPSWGGNTEAFF
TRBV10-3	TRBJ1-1	CATAGPMNTEAFF
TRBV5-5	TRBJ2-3	CASSYPASTDTQYF
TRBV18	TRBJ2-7	CASSPPGGRYEQYF
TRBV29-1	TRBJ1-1	CSVPLLGGKTEAFF
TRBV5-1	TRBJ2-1	CASSSEGEQFF
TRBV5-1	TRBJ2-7	CASTRTSGSYEQYF
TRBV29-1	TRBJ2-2	CSAASTGELFF
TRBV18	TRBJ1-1	CASSPDRGLVNTEAFF
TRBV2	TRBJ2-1	CATTYVNEQFF
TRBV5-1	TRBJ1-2	CASFAGGNNYGYTF